Shown below are 9 T cell receptor beta chains from a single sample sequenced in a study of shared clonotypes between healthy human individuals (dated by TCRdb to 2018 to 2021). The library was produced with the immunoSEQ multiplex PCR assay. TCRdb provides this immuneACCESS table in a form limited to in-frame rearrangements. Some clones are lacking; in checked studies, under half of them reflect an unresolved V gene, and why the rest are absent is not known. The sample data list some 2.1 million clones, and roughly 94% of these were observed just once. 0.13% of the sample rests with the top ten. The sequenced sample consisted of naive CD4+ T cells sorted from blood. The cell subset or site label corresponds to: CD45RA+ positively selected. The receptors derive from a man younger than 30 in good health.

This clone is a singleton in its sample. This chain uses TRBV14 with TRBJ2-7, with TRBD2 identical over 12 bases. Germline assignment: CDR1 SGHDN and CDR2 FVKESK. The V and J ends lost 0 bases and 4 bases, in that order; junction bases with no gene match: 10. CDR3 size: 18 residues. This chain's CDR3 is CASSQDSFGLAGRYEQYF. Here the CDR3 DNA reads TGTGCCAGCAGCCAAGATTCGTTCGGACTAGCGGGAAGGTACGAGCAGTACTTC.

The chain is built from TRBV18 and TRBJ2-7; tentatively, D is TRBD1 or TRBD2 (6 bases each). Germline V gene data show CDR1 as KGHSH and CDR2 as LQKENI. The CDR3 is 14 residues long. Deletions cut 4 bases from V and 4 bases from J, with 14 bases between. DNA for the CDR3: TGTGCCAGCTCACTCGGGGGCGGTGGGTACGAGCAGTACTTC. The encoded protein is CASSLGGGGYEQYF. Supplemented by reference TRBV18 and TRBJ2-7, the full variable domain reads NAGVMQNPRHLVRRRGQEARLRCSPMKGHSHVYWYRQLPEEGLKFMVYLQKENIIDESGMPKERFSAEFPKEGPSILRIQQVVRGDSAAYFCASSLGGGGYEQYFGPGTRLTVT.

The rearrangement joins TRBV5-1 to TRBJ1-6; the match to TRBD1 covers 8 bases. CDR1 and CDR2 (germline): SGHRS, YFSETQ. This CDR3 region has 18 residues. Trimming cost V 4 bases and J 0 bases; bases outside gene matches: 9. DNA for the CDR3: TGCGCCAGCAGCCCTGGACAGGGCCTGACCTCCTATAATTCACCCCTCCACTTT. It is translated as CASSPGQGLTSYNSPLHF.

This sequence joins TRBV10-3 and TRBJ2-2; D is undetermined. The ends were cut back, 3 bases at V and 3 bases at J, with 5 bases in the middle. There are 13 residues in the CDR3. Germline lookup yields CDR1 ENHRY and CDR2 SYGVKD. CDR3: CAISDGDTGELFF. Written as DNA, the CDR3 is TGTGCCATCAGTGACGGAGACACCGGGGAGCTGTTTTTT.

This clone was observed once. The genes are TRBV4-3 and TRBJ1-2; D not resolved. The CDR3 is 14 amino acids. V lost 0 bases, J lost 5 bases, and 10 bases lay in between. Per germline, CDR1 LGHNA and CDR2 YSLEER. The CDR3 reads CASSQEKEAYGYTF. The CDR3, as DNA: TGCGCCAGCAGCCAAGAAAAGGAAGCGTATGGCTACACCTTC.

The table lists this clone with a few counts. V gene TRBV5-1 combines with J gene TRBJ1-5, with 9 bases aligning to TRBD1. Germline V CDR1 and CDR2: SGHRS, YFSETQ. The CDR3 totals 16 residues. V gave up 1 base and J gave up 2 bases; unmatched junction bases: 4. CDR3 sequence: CASSLIQGAGNQPQHF. CDR3 DNA: TGCGCCAGCAGCTTGATACAGGGGGCAGGCAATCAGCCCCAGCATTTT. The variable domain in full, completed from reference TRBV5-1 and TRBJ1-5, reads KAGVTQTPRYLIKTRGQQVTLSCSPISGHRSVSWYQQTPGQGLQFLFEYFSETQRNKGNFPGRFSGRQFSNSRSEMNVSTLELGDSALYLCASSLIQGAGNQPQHFGDGTRLSIL.

The rearrangement joins TRBV4-1 to TRBJ2-1, with 9 bases aligning to TRBD2. With V trimmed by 0 bases and J by 2 bases, 5 bases remained unmatched. This CDR3 region has 17 residues. The germline V gene encodes CDR1 MGHRA and CDR2 YSYEKL. For the CDR3, the DNA is TGCGCCAGCAGCCAAGATCCTGCGGGAGGGACCTACAATGAGCAGTTCTTC. Amino acids: CASSQDPAGGTYNEQFF.

The V call is TRBV9, the J call TRBJ1-2; D not resolved. The CDR3 has 14 amino acids. V shed 0 bases and J shed 4 bases, with 10 bases lying between them. Germline V gene data show CDR1 as SGDLS and CDR2 as YYNGEE. Here the CDR3 reads CASSVDHGSYGYTF. Written as DNA, the CDR3 is TGTGCCAGCAGCGTAGACCACGGGAGCTATGGCTACACCTTC.

This rearrangement joins TRBV4-2 to TRBJ2-3, with D tentatively TRBD2 (6 bases). Germline-derived CDR1 and CDR2 are LGHNA and YNFKEQ. Between the trimmed V and J ends, which lost 1 base and 2 bases, there was a span of 10 bases. This CDR3 is 15 amino acids long. This CDR3 is CASSQATGVTDTQYF. The CDR3 nucleotides are TGTGCCAGCAGCCAAGCGACGGGGGTCACAGATACGCAGTATTTT.